A selection of T cell receptor beta chains follows, all from one sample in a study of post-analysis software for immune sequencing data. TCRdb ran MiXCR on the PCR reads and lists one entry per CDR3 protein. The sample carries roughly 730,000 distinct CDR3 sequences, roughly 27% recorded once. Sequenced sample: blood. These TCRs come from a girl aged 5-17 years with multiple sclerosis. Both conserved end residues are part of each CDR3. Each record gives: V gene, D gene, J gene, clone size, CDR3 protein, CDR3 DNA. The D gene is left open where the match is weak. Only some rows state a clone size, as once, few, many or a class for expanded clones.

TRBV7-2	TRBD2	TRBJ2-3	many	CASSLVSSGTGPDTQYF	TGTGCCAGCAGCTTAGTATCCAGCGGGACCGGCCCAGATACGCAGTATTTT
TRBV6-6	-	TRBJ2-7	-	CASSYSTGGPYEQYF	TGTGCCAGCAGTTACTCAACGGGGGGCCCCTACGAGCAGTACTTC
TRBV9	TRBD2	TRBJ2-3	few	CASSDPGTSGGQYF	TGTGCCAGCAGCGACCCTGGGACTAGCGGCGGGCAGTATTTT
TRBV7-2	-	TRBJ2-1	-	CASSSSGPIPYNEQFF	TGTGCCAGCAGCTCCTCGGGACCGATCCCTTACAATGAGCAGTTCTTC
TRBV5-1	TRBD2	TRBJ2-3	few	CASRGGDGLSTDTQYF	TGCGCCAGCAGGGGAGGGGACGGCCTTAGCACAGATACGCAGTATTTT
TRBV5-1	-	TRBJ2-7	once	CASSLALAGDEQYF	TGCGCCAGCAGCTTGGCCTTAGCAGGGGACGAGCAGTACTTC
TRBV27	-	TRBJ1-5	-	CASRAGSSNQPQHF	TGTGCCAGCAGGGCCGGGAGTAGCAATCAGCCCCAGCATTTT
TRBV20-1	-	TRBJ2-5	few	CSANGRAGQTQYF	TGCAGTGCGAACGGACGGGCAGGGCAGACCCAGTACTTC
TRBV12-3/TRBV12-4	-	TRBJ1-2	-	CASSSSGKERGGYTF	TGTGCCAGCAGTTCTAGCGGGAAGGAACGGGGTGGCTACACCTTC
TRBV20-1	-	TRBJ1-6	-	CSAYKDSPLHF	TGCAGTGCATACAAGGATTCACCCCTCCACTTT
TRBV6-6	-	TRBJ2-3	many	CASKYRGRDTDTQYF	TGTGCCAGCAAGTACAGGGGGAGGGACACAGATACGCAGTATTTT
TRBV7-8	TRBD1	TRBJ2-5	-	CASSPRQGREETQYF	TGTGCCAGCAGCCCCAGACAGGGGAGAGAAGAGACCCAGTACTTC
TRBV2	-	TRBJ2-2	once	CASRPQSPGTNARTGELFF	TGTGCCAGCAGACCCCAATCACCCGGGACGAATGCGAGGACCGGGGAGCTGTTTTTT
TRBV6-1	TRBD2	TRBJ2-1	-	CASRASGGVSNEQFF	TGTGCCAGCAGGGCTAGCGGGGGGGTTTCCAATGAGCAGTTCTTC
TRBV2	TRBD1	TRBJ1-2	-	CAIPFGTERNYGYTF	TGTGCCATTCCGTTCGGGACAGAAAGAAACTATGGCTACACCTTC
TRBV5-8	-	TRBJ2-5	few	CASTLGAGRRTQYF	TGTGCCAGCACCCTGGGGGCAGGACGGAGGACCCAGTACTTC
TRBV20-1	TRBD1	TRBJ2-1	-	CSATTGVYEQFF	TGCAGTGCAACGACAGGGGTTTATGAGCAGTTCTTC
TRBV10-2	-	TRBJ2-6	-	CASSESWESLLLGANVLTF	TGCGCCAGCAGTGAGTCCTGGGAGTCTCTCTTGTTAGGGGCCAACGTCCTGACTTTC
TRBV24-1	-	TRBJ2-7	few	CATQGRSSYEQYF	TGTGCCACCCAGGGCAGGTCCTCCTACGAGCAGTACTTC
TRBV9	-	TRBJ2-1	few	CASSVVPRNEQFF	TGTGCCAGCAGCGTAGTTCCCAGGAATGAGCAGTTCTTC
TRBV5-1	TRBD2	TRBJ2-3	-	CASSLGVAGVLTDTQYF	TGCGCCAGCAGCTTAGGAGTAGCGGGGGTCCTCACAGATACGCAGTATTTT
TRBV5-1	-	TRBJ1-4	-	CASSLDGTVDEKLFF	TGCGCCAGCAGCTTGGACGGGACGGTGGATGAAAAACTGTTTTTT
TRBV28	-	TRBJ1-5	-	CASISKGQGIKPQHF	TGTGCCAGCATCTCAAAAGGGCAGGGGATCAAGCCCCAGCATTTT
TRBV20-1	TRBD2	TRBJ2-1	-	CSARKLAAYNEQFF	TGCAGTGCAAGAAAACTAGCGGCTTACAATGAGCAGTTCTTC
TRBV20-1	-	TRBJ1-2	few	CSALSGVGGYTF	TGCAGTGCCCTGTCGGGGGTAGGCGGCTACACCTTC
TRBV5-1	-	TRBJ2-3	few	CASSAGQLHTDTQYF	TGCGCCAGCAGCGCCGGACAGCTTCACACAGATACGCAGTATTTT
TRBV7-9	-	TRBJ1-1	-	CASSFQAAGTEAFF	TGTGCCAGCAGCTTTCAAGCCGCGGGCACTGAAGCTTTCTTT
TRBV2	-	TRBJ2-4	-	CASRGVARHKNIQYF	TGTGCCAGCAGGGGGGTCGCAAGGCACAAAAACATTCAGTACTTC
TRBV28	TRBD2	TRBJ2-7	-	CASSLMSGSPYEQYF	TGTGCCAGCAGTTTAATGAGCGGGAGTCCCTACGAGCAGTACTTC
TRBV6-5	-	TRBJ1-4	many	CASSYRGTNEKLFF	TGTGCCAGCAGTTACCGGGGTACTAATGAAAAACTGTTTTTT
TRBV5-1	-	TRBJ1-5	few	CASSPDIGSNQPQHF	TGCGCCAGCAGCCCGGACATCGGGAGCAATCAGCCCCAGCATTTT
TRBV25-1	-	TRBJ2-1	-	CASSESGFHEQFF	TGTGCCAGCAGTGAATCGGGGTTTCACGAGCAGTTCTTC
TRBV29-1	-	TRBJ1-1	few	CSVGLANTEAFF	TGCAGCGTTGGGCTTGCGAACACTGAAGCTTTCTTT
TRBV6-1	-	TRBJ2-4	-	CASNQGRVKNIQYF	TGTGCCAGCAATCAGGGTCGGGTCAAAAACATTCAGTACTTC
TRBV20-1	TRBD2	TRBJ2-5	few	CSERASGSLRETQYF	TGCAGTGAGAGGGCTAGCGGGAGTCTTCGGGAGACCCAGTACTTC